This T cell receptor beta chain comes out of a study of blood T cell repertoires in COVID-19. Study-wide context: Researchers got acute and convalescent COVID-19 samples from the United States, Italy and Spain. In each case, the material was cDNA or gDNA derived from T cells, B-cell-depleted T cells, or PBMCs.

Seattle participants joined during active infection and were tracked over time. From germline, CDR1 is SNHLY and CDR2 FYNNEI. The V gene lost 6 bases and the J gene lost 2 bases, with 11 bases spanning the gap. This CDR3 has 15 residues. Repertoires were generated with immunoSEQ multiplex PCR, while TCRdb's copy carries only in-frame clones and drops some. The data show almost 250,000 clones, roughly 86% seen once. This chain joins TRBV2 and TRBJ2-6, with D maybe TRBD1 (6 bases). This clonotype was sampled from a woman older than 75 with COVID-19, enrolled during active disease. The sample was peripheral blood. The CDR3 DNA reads TGTGCCAGCAGATACAGGGAAGCTGGGGCCAACGTCCTGACTTTC. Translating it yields CASRYREAGANVLTF.